Below are 25 T cell receptor beta chains sequenced from a single sample in a study of tumor-infiltrating lymphocytes in primary liver carcinoma. Total RNA (roughly 530 ng) served as template for TCR beta cDNA synthesis primed by a constant-region primer. Three nested multiplex PCR rounds, a slightly modified ARM-PCR method, built the TCR beta libraries. The opening two PCR rounds, roughly 11 cycles each, paired TRBV1-TRBV30 forward primers with a C-beta reverse primer. TCRdb re-called the multiplex PCR reads with MiXCR, one entry per CDR3 protein. The data contain about 300,000 distinct CDR3 sequences, 65% of them singletons. Researchers drew blood RNA from unsorted whole blood and extracted germline DNA as well. The source material was peripheral blood. These receptors were collected from a man aged 35-49 years with primary liver carcinoma and hepatitis B virus infection.

On this clonotype itself: A much more abundant neighbour one base away suggests this may be a read error. This rearrangement joins TRBV14 to TRBJ2-7, with 9 bases lining up with TRBD2. Germline CDR1 reads SGHDN; CDR2 reads FVKESK. The CDR3 is 15 residues long. Trimming cost V 4 bases and J 4 bases; bases outside gene matches: 8. The CDR3 nucleotides read TGTGCCAGCAGCCCGGGGGGGACTAGCATATACGAGCAGTACTTC. Protein: CASSPGGTSIYEQYF.

Concerning this clonotype itself: This sequence may be a read error, since a much larger clone differs from it by one base. The V and J genes are TRBV6-5 and TRBJ2-3; D may be TRBD2 (6 bases). The germline CDR1 and CDR2 sequences are MNHEY and SVGAGI. This CDR3 is 15 amino acids long. The CDR3 sequence is CVSSYLGLATDTQYF. DNA of the CDR3: TGTGTCAGCAGTTACTTAGGCCTAGCGACAGATACGCAGTATTTT.

In the case of this clonotype: One end of the junction is discordant with germline, which a read error may explain. The chain links TRBV11-2 to TRBJ2-1; maybe TRBD2 (5 bases). Germline CDR1 reads SGHAT; CDR2 reads FQNNGV. The CDR3 runs to 14 residues. CDR3 sequence: CVSSISGFYNEQFF. CDR3 coding DNA: TGTGTCAGCAGCATTTCGGGGTTCTACAATGAGCAGTTCTTC.

The chain couples TRBV28 to TRBJ2-1; 13 positions agree with TRBD2. CDR3 length equals 14 residues. With V trimmed by 2 bases and J by 15 bases, 7 bases remained unmatched. Germline V lookup: CDR1 MDHEN, CDR2 SYDVKM. DNA for the CDR3: TGTGCCAGCAGTTTACAGGGACTAGCGGGACGTTGGTTCTTC. Translated: CASSLQGLAGRWFF.

This clonotype was seen only once. A much more abundant neighbour one base away suggests this may be a read error. The V call is TRBV12-3 or TRBV12-4, the J call TRBJ1-5; 8 bases agree with TRBD1. CDR3 length: 15 amino acids. V dropped 11 bases and J dropped 4; count of bases not matched to a gene: 13. The CDR3 coding sequence is TGTGCCTGCAACCAGGGGGCGCGAGGGAATCAGCCCCAGCATTTT. This codes for CACNQGARGNQPQHF.

The V gene is TRBV4-1, the J gene TRBJ1-5; possibly TRBD1 for D (5 bases). This CDR3 contains 20 residues. CDR1 and CDR2 (germline): MGHRA, YSYEKL. With 3 bases removed from V and 2 bases from J, the gap between germline ends came to 26 bases. The CDR3 here is CASSQRNNLGQPRGNQPQHF. Here the CDR3 DNA reads TGCGCCAGCAGCCAGAGGAATAACCTGGGGCAACCGAGGGGCAATCAGCCCCAGCATTTT.

This clonotype was counted ten times or more. The gene calls are TRBV29-1 and TRBJ2-3; D gene unclear. Per the germline V gene, CDR1 is SQVTM and CDR2 is ANQGSEA. V gave up 7 bases and J gave up 11 bases, with 19 bases separating them. The length of the CDR3 is 12 residues. The CDR3 region has the DNA TGCAGCGCCGCGTTAGGAGTATTAGGGCAGTATTTT. Residues: CSAALGVLGQYF.

About this clonotype: Possible read error: a much larger clone is one base away. The V call is TRBV12-3 or TRBV12-4, the J call TRBJ1-3, with 8 nucleotides matching TRBD1. CDR3 size: 14 residues. The CDR3 spells CTSSTGGTGNTIYF. The CDR3 nucleotides read TGTACCAGCAGTACAGGGGGAACTGGAAACACCATATATTTT.

This clonotype was seen once. One junction end does not reproduce the germline sequence, and a read error may be involved. This chain links TRBV4-1 with TRBJ2-1, with D unresolved. The CDR3 runs to 15 residues. CDR1 is MGHRA and CDR2 is YSYEKL in the germline V gene. The DNA for the CDR3 is TGCACCAGCAGCCCCACTGTCCCGCTACCCAATGAGCAGTTCTTC. It yields the protein CTSSPTVPLPNEQFF.

About this clonotype: An end of the junction does not agree with germline; a read error may underlie this. CDR3 sequence (DNA): TGTGTCAGCAATCCCGGATCTGGGGCCAACGTCCTGACTTTC. It is translated as CVSNPGSGANVLTF. The gene calls are TRBV5-4 and TRBJ2-6; no clear D gene. CDR3 length equals 14 residues. Germline lookup yields CDR1 SGHNT and CDR2 YYREEE (reference sequence).

Concerning this clonotype: An end of the junction does not agree with germline; a read error may underlie this. V and J are TRBV6-2 or TRBV6-3 and TRBJ1-1, with 9 bases identical to TRBD1. Germline values: CDR1 MNHEY, CDR2 SVGEGT. The CDR3 covers 13 residues. CDR3 loop: CPSNNRDRVRTFF. CDR3 nucleotide sequence: TGTCCCAGTAACAATCGGGACAGGGTCCGAACTTTCTTT.

The V and J genes are TRBV14 and TRBJ2-7; possible D gene TRBD1, 5 bases. The CDR3 runs 14 residues. The V end was cut by 10 bases, the J end by 1 base, with 17 bases between. Looked up from germline, CDR1 is SGHDN and CDR2 is FVKESK. CDR3 nucleotides: TGTGCCACCAGTCTGGGGCCAGGGTCCTACGAGCAGTACTTC. Amino acids: CATSLGPGSYEQYF.

Of note for this clonotype: A read error may be the cause here, since a much bigger clone is one base away. This rearrangement joins TRBV6-5 to TRBJ2-5; D is possibly TRBD1 (6 bases). The length of the CDR3 is 14 residues. Germline-derived CDR1 and CDR2 are MNHEY and SVGAGI. Between the trimmed V and J ends, which lost 5 bases and 3 bases, there was a span of 13 bases. CDR3 region: CASSINRAKETQYF. The CDR3 DNA is TGTGCCAGCAGTATAAACAGGGCTAAAGAGACCCAGTACTTC.

For this clonotype: Being one base from a much bigger clone, this may be a read error. The V and J genes are TRBV4-3 and TRBJ2-5; a possible D gene is TRBD1 (5 bases). Germline loops: CDR1 LGHNA, CDR2 YSLEER. The CDR3 is 15 residues long. The DNA of the CDR3 is TGCGTCAGCAGCCAAGGGGCCGATCTGCAAGAGACCCAGTACTTC. Translated, it gives CVSSQGADLQETQYF.

Worth noting for this clonotype: Just one base apart from a much larger clone, this may be a read error. The rearrangement uses TRBV29-1 and TRBJ2-1; 8 nucleotides line up with TRBD2. The CDR3 is made up of 13 amino acids. Germline V lookup: CDR1 SQVTM, CDR2 ANQGSEA. V trimming: 8 bases; J trimming: 9 bases; junction bases outside the gene matches: 12. In nucleotides, the CDR3 is TGCAGCTTCGCGACCCTCAGCGGGAGTGAGCAGTTCTTC. Translation: CSFATLSGSEQFF.

V is TRBV5-4 and J is TRBJ1-6, with D hard to call. From germline, CDR1 is SGHNT and CDR2 YYREEE (reference sequence). This CDR3 has 17 residues. The V end was cut by 0 bases, the J end by 9 bases, with 19 bases between. The CDR3 sequence: CASSLVGTNPGGSPLHF. CDR3 coding DNA: TGTGCCAGCAGCTTGGTCGGAACCAACCCTGGAGGTTCACCCCTCCACTTT.

This rearrangement joins TRBV5-1 to TRBJ2-7; D remains unclear. CDR1 and CDR2 (germline): SGHRS, YFSETQ. This CDR3 is built from 14 residues. V gave up 2 bases and J gave up 2 bases, with 11 bases separating them. The CDR3 DNA is TGCGCCAGCAGCTTTGCGACAAGTGCCTACGAGCAGTACTTC. This encodes CASSFATSAYEQYF.

Remarks on this clonotype: A much larger clone is a single base away; this may be a read error. The chain couples TRBV6-6 to TRBJ2-6; D possibly uses TRBD1 or TRBD2 (5 bases each). The CDR3 extends over 15 amino acids. Germline V gives CDR1 MNHNY, CDR2 SVGAGI (reference sequence). V was shortened by 8 bases and J by 0 bases, with 11 bases between the two germline ends. The CDR3 nucleotides are TGTGCCAGCCGACGGGGCCTCTCTGGGGCCAACGTCCTGACTTTC. Protein: CASRRGLSGANVLTF.

The rearrangement uses TRBV5-1 and TRBJ1-1; weak D call: TRBD1 (5 bases). The germline V gene encodes CDR1 SGHRS and CDR2 YFSETQ. The CDR3 sequence is 14 residues long. The V end was cut by 2 bases, the J end by 1 base, with 9 bases between. Written as DNA, the CDR3 is TGCGCCAGCAGCTTCCAGGGAGGGAACACTGAAGCTTTCTTT. Encoded protein: CASSFQGGNTEAFF. Full variable domain (remainder filled in from reference TRBV5-1 and TRBJ1-1): KAGVTQTPRYLIKTRGQQVTLSCSPISGHRSVSWYQQTPGQGLQFLFEYFSETQRNKGNFPGRFSGRQFSNSRSEMNVSTLELGDSALYLCASSFQGGNTEAFFGQGTRLTVV.

Turning to this clonotype: At one end the junction does not follow the germline gene, possibly because of a read error. V and J are TRBV11-2 and TRBJ2-1; D possibly uses TRBD1 or TRBD2 (5 bases each). The CDR3 length is 14 residues. Germline loops: CDR1 SGHAT, CDR2 FQNNGV. CDR3 sequence: CASCLSSLGHEQFF. The CDR3 DNA is TGTGCCAGCTGCTTGTCTAGCCTGGGGCATGAGCAATTCTTC.

With regard to this clonotype: One base away lies a much larger clone, so this may be a sequencing read error. The conserved phenylalanine or tryptophan normally closing the CDR3 is absent here, so this likely arose from a read error. This chain links TRBV12-3 or TRBV12-4 with TRBJ2-2; D gene uncertain. V was trimmed by 2 bases and J by 6 bases, leaving 7 bases between them. The CDR3 has 13 residues. CDR3 sequence reads: CASSLSASGELFL. Written as DNA, the CDR3 is TGTGCCAGCAGTTTATCAGCGTCCGGGGAGCTGTTTTTA.

CDR3 in DNA: TGCAGCGTTGGGAGGGACTCCTACGGGCAGTTCTTC. It yields the protein CSVGRDSYGQFF. V gene TRBV29-1 combines with J gene TRBJ2-7; possibly TRBD2 for D (6 bases). The J call is doubtful: the DNA matches TRBJ2-1 better. CDR1 and CDR2 (germline): SQVTM, ANQGSEA. The CDR3 has 12 amino acids.

Concerning this clonotype: This clone may be a read error of a much larger clone one base away. The chain is built from TRBV6-2 or TRBV6-3 and TRBJ2-3; 11 bases are shared with TRBD2. Per germline, CDR1 MNHEY and CDR2 SVGEGT. This CDR3 is built from 13 residues. The CDR3: CASTLGELAGAHF. Here the CDR3 DNA reads TGTGCCAGCACTTTGGGCGAACTAGCGGGAGCCCATTTT.

About this clonotype: A much larger clone lies a single base off, so this may be a read error. The genes are TRBV6-5 and TRBJ2-7; D unclear. The CDR3 spans 13 residues. The germline V gene has CDR1 MNHEY and CDR2 SVGAGI. CDR3 sequence (DNA): TGTGCCAGAAGTTACTCAGCAACCTACGAGCAGTACTTC. Residues: CARSYSATYEQYF.

This clonotype was counted only a few times. This chain links TRBV30 with TRBJ2-7, with 9 nucleotides matching TRBD1. The CDR3 covers 14 residues. Germline lookup yields CDR1 GTSNPN and CDR2 SVGIG (reference sequence). Trimming cost V 2 bases and J 2 bases; bases outside gene matches: 4. The CDR3 protein is CAWSRQGGTYEQYF. Here the CDR3 DNA reads TGTGCCTGGAGTCGACAGGGGGGAACCTACGAGCAGTACTTC.